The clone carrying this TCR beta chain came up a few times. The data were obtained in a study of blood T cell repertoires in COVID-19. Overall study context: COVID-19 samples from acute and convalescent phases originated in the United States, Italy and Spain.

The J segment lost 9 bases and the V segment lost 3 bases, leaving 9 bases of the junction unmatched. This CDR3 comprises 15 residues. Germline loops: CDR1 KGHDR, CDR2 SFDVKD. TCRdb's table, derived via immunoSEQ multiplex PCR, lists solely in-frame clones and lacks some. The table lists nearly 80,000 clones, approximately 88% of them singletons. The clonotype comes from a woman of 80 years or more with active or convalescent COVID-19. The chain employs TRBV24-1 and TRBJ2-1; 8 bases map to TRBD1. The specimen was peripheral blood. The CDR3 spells CATSDVDRARGEQFF. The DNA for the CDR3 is TGTGCCACCAGTGATGTGGACAGGGCTCGAGGTGAGCAGTTCTTC.